This is a list of T cell receptor beta chains from one sample in a study of tumor-infiltrating lymphocytes in primary liver carcinoma. TCRdb recomputed calls from the multiplex PCR reads with MiXCR, one row per CDR3 protein. The profile shows approximately 300,000 distinct CDR3 sequences, 65% of them singletons. Sequenced material: peripheral blood. These receptors originate from a middle-aged man with primary liver carcinoma and hepatitis B virus infection. Both conserved end residues are part of each CDR3. D genes are given only for firm matches. The size of a clone is reported for some rows only, either as once, few or many, or as a class for expanded clones.

j_gene | d_gene | abundance | v_gene | CDR3aa | CDR3nt
TRBJ2-3 | - | many | TRBV6-6 | CASTPQGRGTDTQYF | TGTGCCAGCACCCCGCAGGGGAGGGGAACAGATACGCAGTATTTT
TRBJ1-2 | - | - | TRBV7-8 | CVSSSTANYGYTF | TGTGTCAGCAGCTCGACAGCTAACTATGGCTACACCTTC
TRBJ1-2 | - | many | TRBV28 | CASSFSENYGYTF | TGTGCCAGCAGTTTTTCGGAGAACTATGGCTACACCTTC
TRBJ2-1 | - | - | TRBV11-2 | CASSRTRGGRGVEQFF | TGTGCCAGCAGTAGGACTAGAGGGGGGAGAGGGGTTGAGCAGTTCTTC
TRBJ2-3 | TRBD2 | - | TRBV5-4 | CASSLILAEGGDTQYF | TGTGCCAGCAGCTTGATACTAGCGGAGGGGGGAGATACGCAGTATTTT
TRBJ2-7 | - | - | TRBV28 | CAAEGGRGYEQYF | TGTGCCGCTGAAGGGGGGAGAGGTTACGAGCAGTACTTC
TRBJ2-1 | TRBD2 | many | TRBV4-1 | CASSQGAGETRQFF | TGCGCCAGCAGCCAAGGGGCGGGAGAAACGCGACAGTTCTTC
TRBJ2-1 | - | - | TRBV5-4 | CASGLTGFSNEQFF | TGTGCCAGCGGCTTGACGGGATTTAGTAATGAGCAGTTCTTC
TRBJ1-4 | TRBD1 | many | TRBV12-3/TRBV12-4 | CASSHGQGGEKLFF | TGTGCCAGCAGCCACGGACAGGGCGGTGAAAAACTGTTTTTT
TRBJ1-6 | - | - | TRBV6-5 | CASSYAAGSLNSPLNF | TGTGCCAGCAGTTACGCGGCAGGGAGCTTGAATTCACCCCTCAACTTT
TRBJ2-7 | - | many | TRBV24-1 | CATGATPYEQYF | TGTGCCACGGGTGCTACCCCCTACGAGCAGTACTTC
TRBJ1-5 | - | few | TRBV28 | CASSFLRWIGYSNQPQHF | TGTGCCAGCAGTTTTCTGCGGTGGATCGGTTATAGCAATCAGCCCCAGCATTTT
TRBJ1-1 | - | many | TRBV28 | CASHMSLGTEAFF | TGTGCCAGCCATATGTCGCTGGGGACTGAAGCTTTCTTT
TRBJ1-1 | - | - | TRBV4-1 | CASSLELRGVNTEAFF | TGCGCCAGCAGCCTGGAATTACGAGGCGTGAACACTGAAGCTTTCTTT
TRBJ2-1 | - | few | TRBV13 | CASSLEGHVGNEQFF | TGTGCCAGCAGCTTAGAGGGACACGTTGGCAATGAGCAGTTCTTC
TRBJ2-3 | TRBD2 | few | TRBV29-1 | CSVEGSPSGSTDTQYF | TGCAGCGTTGAAGGTAGCCCTAGCGGGAGCACAGATACGCAGTATTTT
TRBJ2-7 | - | - | TRBV29-1 | CSVGPRMPSLYEHYF | TGCAGTGTTGGCCCGCGGATGCCGAGCTTATACGAGCACTACTTC
TRBJ2-7 | - | - | TRBV5-5 | CANNLVGGQGEQYF | TGTGCCAACAACTTGGTTGGGGGCCAAGGCGAGCAGTACTTC
TRBJ2-5 | TRBD2 | - | TRBV29-1 | CSAIDGLVGRTQYF | TGCAGCGCTATCGACGGACTAGTGGGGCGGACCCAGTACTTC
TRBJ2-7 | - | - | TRBV7-9 | CASSSRSFGYEQYF | TGTGCCAGCAGCTCGCGGTCATTCGGCTACGAGCAGTACTTC